Below, one TCR beta chain is given with its context. Only one base separates this from a far larger clonotype, so it likely reflects a read error. CDR1 is DFQATT and CDR2 is SNEGSKA in the germline V gene (reference sequence). Germline trimming cut 6 bases from V and 7 bases from J; bases unmatched to any gene: 9. The CDR3 has 12 residues. TCR beta CDR3 amplification from genomic DNA was performed by two-round multiplex PCR. Primers targeting each individual TRBV and TRBJ gene were applied in first-round PCR. TCRdb redid the calling of the multiplex PCR reads with MiXCR, one entry per CDR3 protein. The sample has some 34,000 distinct CDR3 sequences; approximately 32% are singletons. The sample comes from a study of prognosis after radiotherapy for stage I lung cancer.

The starting material was PBMCs, obtained before or after stereotactic body radiation therapy (not recorded which). The clonotype originates from a donor aged 50 or older with non-small cell lung cancer. The chain recombines TRBV20-1 with TRBJ2-7, with TRBD1 matching over 7 bases. CDR3 sequence reads: CSATGQYNEQYF. Here the CDR3 DNA reads TGCAGTGCAACGGGACAGTACAATGAGCAGTACTTC.